This TCR beta chain was captured by sequencing in a study of CD8 T cells in Susac syndrome. Reverse transcription of about 0.5 to 1 ug RNA was performed with random hexamers. Amplification of TCR beta CDR3 spanned 54 Vbeta and 13 Jbeta via immunoSEQ multiplex PCR. Each CDR3 protein is one row after TCRdb ran MiXCR on the immunoSEQ multiplex PCR reads. The sample yields 140,000 to 150,000 distinct CDR3 sequences, 90% to 95% seen once. This CDR3 has 15 residues. Trimming cost V 2 bases and J 5 bases, with 15 bases left between them. Per germline, CDR1 SGHTA and CDR2 FQGNSA. This receptor was obtained from a human donor with multiple sclerosis. The chain employs TRBV7-2 and TRBJ2-5; D gene ambiguous. Sequenced sample: CD4+ T cells from PBMCs. CDR3 DNA: TGTGCCAGCAGCTTACTAGGAACGGCACCGGAGACCCAGTACTTC. Translated, it gives CASSLLGTAPETQYF.